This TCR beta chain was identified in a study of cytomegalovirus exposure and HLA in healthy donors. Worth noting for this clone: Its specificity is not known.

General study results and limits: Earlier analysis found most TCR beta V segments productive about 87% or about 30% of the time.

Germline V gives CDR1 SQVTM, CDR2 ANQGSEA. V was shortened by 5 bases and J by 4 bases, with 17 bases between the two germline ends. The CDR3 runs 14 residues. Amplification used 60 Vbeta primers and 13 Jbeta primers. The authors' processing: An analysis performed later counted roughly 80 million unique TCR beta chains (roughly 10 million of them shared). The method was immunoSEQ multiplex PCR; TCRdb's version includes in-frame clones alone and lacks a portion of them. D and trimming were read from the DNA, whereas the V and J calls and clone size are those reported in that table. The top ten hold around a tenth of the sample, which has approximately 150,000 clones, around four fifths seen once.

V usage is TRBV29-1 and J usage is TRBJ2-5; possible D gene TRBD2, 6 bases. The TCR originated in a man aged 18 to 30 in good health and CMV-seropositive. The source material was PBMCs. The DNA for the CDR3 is TGCAGCGTTACTGAGAGGGGACTTAGAGAGACCCAGTACTTC. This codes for CSVTERGLRETQYF. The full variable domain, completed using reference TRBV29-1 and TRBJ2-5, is SAVISQKPSRDICQRGTSLTIQCQVDSQVTMMFWYRQQPGQSLTLIATANQGSEATYESGFVIDKFPISRPNLTFSTLTVSNMSPEDSSIYLCSVTERGLRETQYFGPGTRLLVL.